This TCR beta chain was profiled in a study of cytomegalovirus exposure and HLA in healthy donors. Study overall: Most genotyped donors, about 81% of around 370, had Caucasian-associated genetic ancestry. Whole-study results and caveats: A few CMV-associated chains were confirmed in vitro to be specific for CMV antigens.

Comments on this clone: Its target is not known.

PCR involved 60 Vbeta and 13 Jbeta primers. Some clones are missing from TCRdb's copy, which holds only in-frame ones; the method was immunoSEQ multiplex PCR. Of roughly 120,000 clones detected, roughly two thirds appear once; the ten largest clones hold around 1.6%. V lost 0 bases, J lost 4 bases, and 5 bases stayed unmatched. Germline CDR1 SGDLS, CDR2 YYNGEE. The CDR3 totals 15 residues. The chain combines TRBV9 with TRBJ2-3; TRBD2 aligns across 7 bases. Sequenced: PBMCs. This TCR was recovered from a man in his thirties or forties in good health and CMV-seropositive. Here the CDR3 DNA reads TGTGCCAGCAGCGTAGGGGGGGGAGGCCCAGATACGCAGTATTTT. It is translated as CASSVGGGGPDTQYF.